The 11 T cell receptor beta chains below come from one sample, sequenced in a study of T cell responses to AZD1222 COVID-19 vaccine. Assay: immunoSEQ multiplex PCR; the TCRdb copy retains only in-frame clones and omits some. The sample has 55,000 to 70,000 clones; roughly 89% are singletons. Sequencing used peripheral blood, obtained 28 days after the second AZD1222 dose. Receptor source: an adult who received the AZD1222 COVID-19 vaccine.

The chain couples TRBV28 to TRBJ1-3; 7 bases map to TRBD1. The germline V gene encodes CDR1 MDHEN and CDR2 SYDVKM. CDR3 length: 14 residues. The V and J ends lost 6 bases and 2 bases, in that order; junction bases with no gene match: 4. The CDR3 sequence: CASRPGTAGNTIYF. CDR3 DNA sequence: TGTGCCAGCAGACCCGGGACAGCTGGAAACACCATATATTTT. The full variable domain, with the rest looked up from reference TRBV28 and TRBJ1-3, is DVKVTQSSRYLVKRTGEKVFLECVQDMDHENMFWYRQDPGLGLRLIYFSYDVKMKEKGDIPEGYSVSREKKERFSLILESASTNQTSMYLCASRPGTAGNTIYFGEGSWLTVV.

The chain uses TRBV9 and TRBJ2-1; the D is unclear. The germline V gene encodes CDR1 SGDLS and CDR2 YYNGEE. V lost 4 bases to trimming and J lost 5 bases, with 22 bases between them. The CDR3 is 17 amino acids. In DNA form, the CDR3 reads TGTGCCAGCAGCCCAAGGGCCCAGGTAGGCGAACACAATGAGCAGTTCTTC. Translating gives CASSPRAQVGEHNEQFF.

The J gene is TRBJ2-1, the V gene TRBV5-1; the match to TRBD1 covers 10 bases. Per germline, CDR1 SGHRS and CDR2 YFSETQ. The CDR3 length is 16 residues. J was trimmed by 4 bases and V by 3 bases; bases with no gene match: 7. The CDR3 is CASSSGTGALYNEQFF. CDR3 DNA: TGCGCCAGCAGCTCCGGGACAGGGGCACTTTACAATGAGCAGTTCTTC. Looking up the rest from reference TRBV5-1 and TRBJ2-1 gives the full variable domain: KAGVTQTPRYLIKTRGQQVTLSCSPISGHRSVSWYQQTPGQGLQFLFEYFSETQRNKGNFPGRFSGRQFSNSRSEMNVSTLELGDSALYLCASSSGTGALYNEQFFGPGTRLTVL.

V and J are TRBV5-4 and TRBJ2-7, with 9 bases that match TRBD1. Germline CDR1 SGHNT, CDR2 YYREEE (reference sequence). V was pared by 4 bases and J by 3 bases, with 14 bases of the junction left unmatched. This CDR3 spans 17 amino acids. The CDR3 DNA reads TGTGCCAGCAGCCAAGGATTCTTAGGGGACAGGGACTACGAGCAGTACTTC. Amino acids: CASSQGFLGDRDYEQYF.

CDR3 nucleotides: TGTGCCAGCAGCAAGCTCGACGGAGCTAACTATGGCTACACCTTC. Its translation: CASSKLDGANYGYTF. V usage is TRBV6-5 and J usage is TRBJ1-2; no definite D call. V lost 6 bases, J lost 0 bases, and 14 bases lay in between. Germline values: CDR1 MNHEY, CDR2 SVGAGI. The CDR3 consists of 15 residues.

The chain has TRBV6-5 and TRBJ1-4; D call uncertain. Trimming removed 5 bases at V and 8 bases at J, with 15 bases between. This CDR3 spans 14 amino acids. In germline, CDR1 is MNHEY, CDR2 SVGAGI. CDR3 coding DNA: TGTGCCAGCAGTAACGGGCTCCTACGGGAAAAACTGTTTTTT. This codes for CASSNGLLREKLFF.

Here the CDR3 reads CASAGTDTQYF. DNA for the CDR3: TGTGCCAGCGCCGGCACAGATACGCAGTATTTT. V gene TRBV27 combines with J gene TRBJ2-3; D not certain. V was pared by 8 bases and J by 1 base, with 4 bases between. This CDR3 comprises 11 residues. CDR1 and CDR2 (germline): MNHEY, SMNVEV (reference sequence).

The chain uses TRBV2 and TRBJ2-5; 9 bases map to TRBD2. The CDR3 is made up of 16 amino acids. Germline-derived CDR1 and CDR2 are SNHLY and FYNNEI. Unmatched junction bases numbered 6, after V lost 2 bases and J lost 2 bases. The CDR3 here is CASSESLAGLQETQYF. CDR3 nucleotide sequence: TGTGCCAGCAGTGAATCCCTAGCGGGGCTTCAAGAGACCCAGTACTTC.

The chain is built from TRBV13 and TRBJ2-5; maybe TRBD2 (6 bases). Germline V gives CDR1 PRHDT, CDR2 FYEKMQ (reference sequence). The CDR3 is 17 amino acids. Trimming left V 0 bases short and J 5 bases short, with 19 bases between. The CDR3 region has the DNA TGTGCCAGCAGCTTAGGCGGGAGTGGGCTAGCCCGGGAGACCCAGTACTTC. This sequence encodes CASSLGGSGLARETQYF.

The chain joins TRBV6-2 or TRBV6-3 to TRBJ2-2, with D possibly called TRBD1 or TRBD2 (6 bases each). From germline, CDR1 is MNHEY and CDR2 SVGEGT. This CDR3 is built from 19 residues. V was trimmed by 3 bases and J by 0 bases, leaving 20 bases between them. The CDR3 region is CASSYQEGGRLPNTGELFF. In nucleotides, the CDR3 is TGTGCCAGCAGTTATCAGGAGGGGGGCAGGCTCCCGAACACCGGGGAGCTGTTTTTT.

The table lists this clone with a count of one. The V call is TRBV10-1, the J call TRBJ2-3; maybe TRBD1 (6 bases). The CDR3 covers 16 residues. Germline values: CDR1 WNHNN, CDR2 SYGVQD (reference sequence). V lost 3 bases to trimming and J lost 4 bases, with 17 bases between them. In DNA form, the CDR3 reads TGCGCCAGCAGTGACCCCGCAGGGAAGGGGGCAGATACGCAGTATTTT. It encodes CASSDPAGKGADTQYF.